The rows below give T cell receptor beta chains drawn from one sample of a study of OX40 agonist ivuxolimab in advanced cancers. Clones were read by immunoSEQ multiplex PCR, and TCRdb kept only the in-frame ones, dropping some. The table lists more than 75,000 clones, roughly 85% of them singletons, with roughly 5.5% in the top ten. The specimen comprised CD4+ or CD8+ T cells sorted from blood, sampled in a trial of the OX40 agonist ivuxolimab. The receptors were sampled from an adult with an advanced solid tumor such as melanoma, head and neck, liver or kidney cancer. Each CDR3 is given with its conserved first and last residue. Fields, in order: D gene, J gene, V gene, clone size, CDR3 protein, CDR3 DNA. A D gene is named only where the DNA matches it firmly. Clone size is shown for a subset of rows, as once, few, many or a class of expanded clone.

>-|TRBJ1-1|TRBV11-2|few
CASSLINTEAFF
TGTGCCAGCAGCTTAATAAACACTGAAGCTTTCTTT
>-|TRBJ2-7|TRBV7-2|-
CASSLGQAGEQYF
TGTGCCAGCAGCTTGGGGCAGGCGGGCGAGCAGTACTTC
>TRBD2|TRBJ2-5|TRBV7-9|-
CASSLGLQETQYF
TGTGCCAGCAGCCTGGGACTACAAGAGACCCAGTACTTC
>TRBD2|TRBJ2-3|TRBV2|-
CASSEAGSGKDTQYF
TGTGCCAGCAGTGAAGCGGGGAGCGGGAAGGATACGCAGTATTTT
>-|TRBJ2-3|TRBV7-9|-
CASSLGEVEDAQYF
TGTGCCAGCAGCTTAGGGGAAGTTGAAGATGCGCAGTATTTT
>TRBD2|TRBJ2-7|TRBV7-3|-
CASSTSGGAQEQYF
TGTGCCAGCAGCACTAGCGGGGGGGCCCAAGAGCAGTACTTC
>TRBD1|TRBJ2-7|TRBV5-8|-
CASSLGTGMDYEQYF
TGTGCCAGCAGCTTGGGGACAGGCATGGACTACGAGCAGTACTTC
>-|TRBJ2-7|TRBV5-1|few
CASSRTSYEQYF
TGCGCCAGCAGCCGGACAAGTTACGAGCAGTACTTC
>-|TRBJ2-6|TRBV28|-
CASSFSGANVLTF
TGTGCCAGCAGTTTTTCTGGGGCCAACGTCCTGACTTTC
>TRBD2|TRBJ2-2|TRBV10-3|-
CAITRTSGANTGELFF
TGTGCCATCACCCGGACTAGCGGAGCGAACACCGGGGAGCTGTTTTTT
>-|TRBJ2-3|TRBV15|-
CATSRGRSTDTQYF
TGTGCCACCAGCAGAGGCAGGAGCACAGATACGCAGTATTTT
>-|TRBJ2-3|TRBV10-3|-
CAISEGNRPLDTQYF
TGTGCCATCAGTGAGGGCAATAGGCCCCTAGATACGCAGTATTTT
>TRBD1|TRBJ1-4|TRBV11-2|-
CASRPPRSGQGPEKLFF
TGTGCCAGCAGGCCCCCGAGGTCGGGACAGGGGCCTGAAAAACTGTTTTTT
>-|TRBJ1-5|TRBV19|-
CASSFTVAALYSNQPQHF
TGTGCCAGTAGTTTCACCGTGGCGGCACTTTATAGCAATCAGCCCCAGCATTTT
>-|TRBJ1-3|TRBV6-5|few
CASRLQGTGNTIYF
TGTGCCAGCAGATTACAGGGTACTGGAAACACCATATATTTT
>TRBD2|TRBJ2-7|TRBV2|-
CASRGTSGSKTHEQYF
TGTGCCAGCAGGGGGACTAGCGGGAGTAAGACCCACGAGCAGTACTTC
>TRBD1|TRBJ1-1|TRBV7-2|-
CASSLGDRKAFF
TGTGCCAGCAGCTTAGGGGACAGAAAAGCTTTCTTT
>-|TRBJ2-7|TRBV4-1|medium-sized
CASSQDGSEGFTYEQYF
TGCGCCAGCAGCCAAGATGGGTCGGAGGGATTCACCTACGAGCAGTACTTC
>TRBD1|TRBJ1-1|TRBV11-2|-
CASSYQGVNTEAFF
TGTGCCAGCAGCTATCAGGGGGTCAACACTGAAGCTTTCTTT
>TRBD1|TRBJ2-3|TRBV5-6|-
CASSLARDRVGDTQYF
TGTGCCAGCAGCTTGGCCCGGGACAGGGTTGGCGATACGCAGTATTTT
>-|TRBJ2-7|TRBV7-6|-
CASSLYAGGAYEQYF
TGTGCCAGCAGCTTATATGCAGGGGGGGCCTACGAGCAGTACTTC
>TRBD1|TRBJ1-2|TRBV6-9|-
CASSYIDRAGGYTF
TGTGCCAGCAGTTACATTGACAGGGCGGGTGGCTACACCTTC
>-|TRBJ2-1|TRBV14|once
CASSPTRPALYEQFF
TGTGCCAGCAGCCCGACCCGACCCGCTCTCTATGAGCAGTTCTTC
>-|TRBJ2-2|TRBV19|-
CASSIDHSPTGELFF
TGTGCCAGTAGTATAGATCACAGCCCAACCGGGGAGCTGTTTTTT
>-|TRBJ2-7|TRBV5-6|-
CASSLGADGYEQYF
TGTGCCAGCAGCTTGGGAGCGGATGGCTACGAGCAGTACTTC
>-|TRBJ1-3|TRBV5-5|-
CASSPDSSGNTIYF
TGTGCCAGCAGCCCGGACAGTAGTGGAAACACCATATATTTT
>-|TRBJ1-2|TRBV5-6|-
CASSLGQVGSNYGYTF
TGTGCCAGCAGCTTGGGACAGGTGGGCTCTAACTATGGCTACACCTTC
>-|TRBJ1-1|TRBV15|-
CATSSLGPGTEAFF
TGTGCCACCAGCAGTCTTGGACCCGGTACTGAAGCTTTCTTT
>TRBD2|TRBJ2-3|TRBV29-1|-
CSVAGGTSGTDTQYF
TGCAGCGTTGCGGGGGGGACTAGCGGTACAGATACGCAGTATTTT
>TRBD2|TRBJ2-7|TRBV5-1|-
CASSFVSGGSSYEQYF
TGCGCCAGCAGCTTCGTGTCGGGAGGCAGCTCCTACGAGCAGTACTTC
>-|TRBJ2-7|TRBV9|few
CASSVGTTSSYEQYF
TGTGCCAGCAGCGTTGGTACGACTTCTTCCTACGAGCAGTACTTC
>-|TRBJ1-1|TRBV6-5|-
CASSLSDSSEAFF
TGTGCCAGCAGTCTCTCAGATTCGTCCGAAGCTTTCTTT
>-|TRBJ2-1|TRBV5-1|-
CASSLVQTSTYNEQFF
TGCGCCAGCAGCTTGGTACAGACCTCGACCTACAATGAGCAGTTCTTC
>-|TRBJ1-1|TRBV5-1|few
CASSFSDYTEAFF
TGCGCCAGCAGCTTTTCCGACTACACTGAAGCTTTCTTT
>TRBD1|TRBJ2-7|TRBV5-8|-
CASSDTGGGYEQYF
TGTGCCAGCAGCGACACAGGGGGCGGGTACGAGCAGTACTTC
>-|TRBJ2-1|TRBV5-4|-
CASSSGTLANEQFF
TGTGCCAGCAGCTCCGGGACGTTGGCTAATGAGCAGTTCTTC
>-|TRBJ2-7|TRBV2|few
CASGAARYEQYF
TGTGCCAGCGGTGCTGCCAGGTACGAGCAGTACTTC
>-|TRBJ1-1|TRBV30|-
CAWSVLAGGTEAFF
TGTGCCTGGAGTGTACTTGCGGGGGGCACTGAAGCTTTCTTT
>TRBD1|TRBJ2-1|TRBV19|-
CASSAQGTGAYNEQFF
TGTGCCAGTAGTGCGCAAGGGACAGGGGCCTACAATGAGCAGTTCTTC
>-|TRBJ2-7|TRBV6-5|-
CASSYNGDEQYF
TGTGCCAGCAGTTACAATGGCGACGAGCAGTACTTC
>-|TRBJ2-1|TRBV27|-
CASSYRVNNEQFF
TGTGCCAGCAGTTACAGGGTAAACAATGAGCAGTTCTTC
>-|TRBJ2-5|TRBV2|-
CASSERGGPTQYF
TGTGCCAGCAGTGAGCGGGGCGGCCCGACCCAGTACTTC
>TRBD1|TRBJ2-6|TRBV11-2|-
CASSLPRGSGANVLTF
TGTGCCAGCAGCTTACCCAGGGGGTCTGGGGCCAACGTCCTGACTTTC
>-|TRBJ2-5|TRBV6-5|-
CASSYSAGETQYF
TGTGCCAGCAGTTACTCGGCTGGGGAGACCCAGTACTTC
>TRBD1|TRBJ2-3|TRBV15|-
CATSTSGTGGWADTQYF
TGTGCCACCAGCACCTCCGGGACAGGGGGGTGGGCAGATACGCAGTATTTT
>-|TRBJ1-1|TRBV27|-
CASSFGLNTEAFF
TGTGCCAGCAGTTTTGGATTGAACACTGAAGCTTTCTTT
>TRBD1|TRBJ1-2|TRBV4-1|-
CASSRTGQDYGYTF
TGCGCCAGCAGCCGGACAGGGCAGGACTATGGCTACACCTTC
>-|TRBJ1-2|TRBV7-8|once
CASSLGVSSYGYTF
TGTGCCAGCAGCTTAGGGGTCAGCTCCTATGGCTACACCTTC